The 6 T cell receptor beta chains in this list originate from one sample, sequenced in a study of blood T cell repertoires in COVID-19 (dated by TCRdb to the early 2020s). The library was produced with the immunoSEQ multiplex PCR assay. Entries here come from immuneACCESS through TCRdb and include only in-frame sequences with V and J called. Some clones fail to appear in such tables; in the studies checked, an unresolved V gene covers under half of the shortfall, and the cause of the remainder is unknown. The sample contains some 130,000 clones, around four fifths of them found a single time. The ten biggest clones cover about 2.6% of the sample. Material: PBMCs or T cells enriched from blood (not recorded which). The source of these receptors is a man aged 35 to 55 with acute COVID-19.

V gene TRBV21-1 combines with J gene TRBJ1-2; the listed D gene, TRBD1, was not tested against the DNA. TRBV21-1 is annotated as a pseudogene. CDR3 length: 19 residues. The CDR3 DNA reads TGTGCCAGCAGCAAAGCGGGGTTGGACAGCGGCTTACCGGGCTATGGCTACACCTTC. It specifies CASSKAGLDSGLPGYGYTF.

The V gene is TRBV6-6, the J gene TRBJ2-7; 9 bases fit TRBD2. Looked up from germline, CDR1 is MNHNY and CDR2 is SVGAGI (reference sequence). This CDR3 comprises 17 residues. Unmatched junction bases numbered 13, after V lost 5 bases and J lost 2 bases. CDR3 DNA sequence: TGTGCCAGCAGTCCCTCCGGGGGCGGGGGGGCCCCCTACGAGCAGTACTTC. As protein: CASSPSGGGGAPYEQYF.

The chain has TRBV29-1 and TRBJ1-5, with 8 bases matching TRBD1. The V segment lost 6 bases and the J segment 7 bases; nucleotides outside the gene matches: 5. CDR1 and CDR2 (germline): SQVTM, ANQGSEA. The CDR3 covers 12 residues. This CDR3 reads CSVQGEGQPQHF. CDR3 in DNA: TGCAGCGTACAGGGGGAGGGACAGCCCCAGCATTTT.

The chain combines TRBV6-5 with TRBJ1-6, with D possibly being TRBD1 (5 bases). Per the germline V gene, CDR1 is MNHEY and CDR2 is SVGAGI. This CDR3 contains 15 residues. V was shortened by 6 bases and J by 5 bases, with 14 bases between the two germline ends. For the CDR3, the DNA is TGTGCCAGCAGCGCCGGGACTGTACATAATTCACCCCTCCACTTT. Its protein product is CASSAGTVHNSPLHF.

The J gene is TRBJ1-1, the V gene TRBV2; D not certain. Germline CDR1 and CDR2: SNHLY and FYNNEI. This CDR3 region has 14 residues. Trimming stripped 4 bases from V and 3 bases from J, with 12 bases between. The CDR3 DNA follows: TGTGCCAGCAGTGGGGGAGCATGGGACACTGAAGCTTTCTTT. It specifies CASSGGAWDTEAFF.

The chain employs TRBV7-9 and TRBJ1-1; D perhaps matches TRBD1 (6 bases). V was trimmed by 6 bases and J by 5 bases, leaving 16 bases between them. This CDR3 has 14 residues. The germline CDR1 and CDR2 sequences are SEHNR and FQNEAQ (reference sequence). The CDR3 DNA reads as TGTGCCAGCAGTCTAACAGGGAGCGAGACTGAAGCTTTCTTT. Its translation is CASSLTGSETEAFF.